The present T cell receptor (beta chain) was sequenced within a study of response to subunit inactivated influenza vaccine. General observations from the study: Researchers suggested that each seasonal influenza vaccination recruits few new T cells.

MiXCR was run by TCRdb on the RT-PCR reads, yielding one entry per CDR3 protein. The table includes about 530,000 distinct CDR3 sequences, over 10% detected once. On this clonotype itself: Its antigen is currently unknown.

V was trimmed by 3 bases and J by 3 bases, leaving 11 bases between them. The CDR3 extends over 15 amino acids. CDR1 and CDR2 (germline): MNHEY, SVGEGT. Sequences were derived from PBMCs from blood, sampled roughly 6 weeks after vaccination. The rearrangement uses TRBV6-2 or TRBV6-3 and TRBJ2-2, with D perhaps TRBD2 (6 bases). This receptor was obtained from a man aged 50-60 years who received an inactivated influenza vaccine. CDR3: CASSYRSGDTGELFF. CDR3 coding DNA: TGTGCCAGCAGTTATCGTAGCGGTGACACCGGGGAGCTGTTTTTT.